A single sample gave rise to the 21 T cell receptor beta chains below, sequenced in a study of cytomegalovirus exposure and HLA in healthy donors (TCRdb year 2017). Receptor amplification or capture employed the immunoSEQ multiplex PCR assay. For the multiplex PCR, a mixture combining 60 forward primers for TCR Vbeta segments and 13 reverse primers for TCR Jbeta segments was used. TCRdb mirrors the immuneACCESS table, restricted to in-frame sequences. Some clones are absent from its copies; in checked studies, under half trace to an unresolved V gene, and the reason for the others is unknown. Recorded for this sample are under 200,000 clones; approximately 85% of them occurred a single time. About 2.5% of the sample comes from the top ten. Sequenced input: PBMCs. These TCRs come from a woman aged 45-59 years in good health and CMV-seronegative.

In this sample, this clone turned up once. This chain joins TRBV10-3 and TRBJ1-5; TRBD1 aligns across 7 bases. J lost 7 bases, V lost 8 bases, and 8 bases had no gene match. CDR1 ENHRY and CDR2 SYGVKD come from the germline V gene. This CDR3 spans 13 amino acids. CDR3 bases: TGTGCCATCTGGAGGACAGGAAGGCAGCCCCAGCATTTT. The encoded protein is CAIWRTGRQPQHF.

With regard to this clone: Other DNA sequences in the same sample also yield this CDR3. CDR3 amino acids: CASSPQSSGNTIYF. The CDR3 DNA sequence: TGTGCCAGCTCACCACAGAGTTCTGGAAACACCATATATTTT. The chain couples TRBV18 to TRBJ1-3; D is unclear. In germline, CDR1 is KGHSH, CDR2 LQKENI. Between the trimmed V and J ends, which lost 1 base and 1 base, there was a span of 5 bases. This CDR3 is built from 14 residues. Full variable domain (rest looked up from reference TRBV18 and TRBJ1-3): NAGVMQNPRHLVRRRGQEARLRCSPMKGHSHVYWYRQLPEEGLKFMVYLQKENIIDESGMPKERFSAEFPKEGPSILRIQQVVRGDSAAYFCASSPQSSGNTIYFGEGSWLTVV.

This clone was observed once. V usage is TRBV6-6 and J usage is TRBJ2-2; 8 bases agree with TRBD1. Per the germline V gene, CDR1 is MNHNY and CDR2 is SVGAGI (reference sequence). The ends lost 0 bases at V and 6 bases at J; junction bases unmatched: 0. The CDR3 has 14 amino acids. CDR3 in DNA: TGTGCCAGCAGTTACTCGGGACAGGCCGGGGAGCTGTTTTTT. Its protein is CASSYSGQAGELFF.

The V call is TRBV29-1, the J call TRBJ2-1; maybe TRBD2 (6 bases). CDR3 length equals 14 residues. Germline assignment: CDR1 SQVTM and CDR2 ANQGSEA. Trimming removed 4 bases from V and 0 bases from J, with 10 bases in between. The CDR3 nucleotides are TGCAGCGTTGCCGCGGGGAGCTCCTACAATGAGCAGTTCTTC. Amino acid sequence: CSVAAGSSYNEQFF.

The chain combines TRBV6-4 with TRBJ1-6; 8 bases fit TRBD1. Germline V gives CDR1 MRHNA, CDR2 SNTAGT. CDR3 length: 15 residues. With 6 bases clipped from V and 5 bases from J, the junction kept 6 bases outside the gene matches. The CDR3 spells CASRAGGAHNSPLHF. DNA for the CDR3: TGTGCCAGCAGAGCAGGGGGCGCCCATAATTCACCCCTCCACTTT.

The J gene is TRBJ2-3, the V gene TRBV28; 10 bases map to TRBD2. Trimming took 3 bases from V and 0 from J; bases not matched to a gene: 6. The CDR3 is 17 amino acids. Germline CDR1 is MDHEN and CDR2 is SYDVKM. In DNA, the CDR3 is TGTGCCAGCAGTTTCTTACTAGCGGGACAAAGCACAGATACGCAGTATTTT. Its protein product is CASSFLLAGQSTDTQYF.

This clone was seen just once. This sequence joins TRBV5-4 and TRBJ1-1; D unresolved. This CDR3 has 12 amino acids. V was pared by 7 bases and J by 2 bases, with 9 bases between. In germline, CDR1 is SGHNT, CDR2 YYREEE (reference sequence). As DNA, the CDR3 is TGTGCCAGCGGCGAGGGAAACACTGAAGCTTTCTTT. Amino acid sequence: CASGEGNTEAFF.

In this sample, this clone turned up once. The chain recombines TRBV9 with TRBJ1-1; D not certain. CDR1 is SGDLS, CDR2 YYNGEE, per germline. The ends were cut back, 0 bases at V and 7 bases at J, with 13 bases in the middle. The CDR3 runs to 14 residues. The CDR3 DNA reads as TGTGCCAGCAGCGTAGTCCAGACTCCTTATGAAGCTTTCTTT. Translated, it gives CASSVVQTPYEAFF.

The chain links TRBV2 to TRBJ2-1; 8 bases match TRBD2. The V gene end was trimmed by 6 bases and the J gene end by 1 base; junction bases not matched to a gene: 5. In germline, CDR1 is SNHLY, CDR2 FYNNEI. The CDR3 is made up of 15 amino acids. CDR3 amino acids: CASSRTSLSYNEQFF. The CDR3 DNA sequence: TGTGCCAGCAGCCGGACTAGCTTGTCCTACAATGAGCAGTTCTTC. Using reference TRBV2 and TRBJ2-1 for the parts outside the CDR3, the full variable domain is EPEVTQTPSHQVTQMGQEVILRCVPISNHLYFYWYRQILGQKVEFLVSFYNNEISEKSEIFDDQFSVERPDGSNFTLKIRSTKLEDSAMYFCASSRTSLSYNEQFFGPGTRLTVL.

Only a few counts were recorded for this clone. The same CDR3 arises from other DNA sequences in this sample as well. The V and J genes are TRBV7-9 and TRBJ1-6; TRBD1 agrees at 9 bases. CDR1 and CDR2 (germline): SEHNR, FQNEAQ (reference sequence). The length of the CDR3 is 16 residues. V lost 4 bases, J lost 4 bases, and 5 bases stayed unmatched. DNA for the CDR3: TGTGCCAGCAGCTCGGGACAGGGTTTTTATAATTCACCCCTCCACTTT. Encoded protein: CASSSGQGFYNSPLHF. The full variable domain, its missing parts supplied by reference TRBV7-9 and TRBJ1-6, is DTGVSQNPRHKITKRGQNVTFRCDPISEHNRLYWYRQTLGQGPEFLTYFQNEAQLEKSRLLSDRFSAERPKGSFSTLEIQRTEQGDSAMYLCASSSGQGFYNSPLHFGNGTRLTVT.

This clone was found a few times. The genes are TRBV4-2 and TRBJ1-2, with a possible D match to TRBD1 (5 bases). From germline, CDR1 is LGHNA and CDR2 YNFKEQ. V was shortened by 0 bases and J by 4 bases, with 15 bases between the two germline ends. This CDR3 is built from 16 residues. The CDR3 region has the DNA TGTGCCAGCAGCCAAGATCGGGGGGTGGGGGGCTATGGCTACACCTTC. Translation: CASSQDRGVGGYGYTF.

The V and J genes are TRBV6-5 and TRBJ1-5; tentatively, D is TRBD1 (6 bases). CDR1 is MNHEY and CDR2 is SVGAGI in the germline V gene. V lost 4 bases, J lost 0 bases, and 10 bases lay in between. This CDR3 is 15 amino acids long. The CDR3 sequence is CASSSKGGSNQPQHF. The CDR3 DNA reads TGTGCCAGCAGTTCCAAAGGGGGTAGCAATCAGCCCCAGCATTTT.

The chain couples TRBV5-8 to TRBJ1-1; the match to TRBD1 covers 7 bases. The CDR3 consists of 15 residues. Germline CDR1 is SGHTS and CDR2 is YDEGEE. V trimming: 0 bases; J trimming: 3 bases; junction bases outside the gene matches: 5. CDR3 nucleotide sequence: TGTGCCAGCAGCTTGGGATGGGGGACAGACACTGAAGCTTTCTTT. It yields the protein CASSLGWGTDTEAFF. Full variable domain (remainder filled in from reference TRBV5-8 and TRBJ1-1): EAGVTQSPTHLIKTRGQQATLRCSPISGHTSVYWYQQALGLGLQFLLWYDEGEERNRGNFPPRFSGRQFPNYSSELNVNALELEDSALYLCASSLGWGTDTEAFFGQGTRLTVV.

This sequence joins TRBV19 and TRBJ1-2; the match to TRBD1 covers 8 bases. With V trimmed by 1 base and J by 2 bases, 12 bases remained unmatched. The CDR3 runs to 18 residues. The V gene's germline CDR1 is LNHDA and CDR2 SQIVND (reference sequence). The DNA of the CDR3 is TGTGCCAGTAGTATAGGGGACAGGATCCCGATATCGAACTATGGCTACACCTTC. Amino acids: CASSIGDRIPISNYGYTF.

This rearrangement joins TRBV4-2 to TRBJ1-1; tentative D call: TRBD1 (5 bases). Germline CDR1 LGHNA, CDR2 YNFKEQ. The CDR3 loop spans 12 amino acids. V shed 2 bases and J shed 11 bases, with 12 bases lying between them. The CDR3 DNA follows: TGTGCCAGCAGCCAAACGGCCCGGGGGGCTTTCTTT. As protein: CASSQTARGAFF.

This clone was observed many times. The V and J genes are TRBV18 and TRBJ2-5; 8 positions match TRBD1. The V segment lost 5 bases and the J segment 9 bases; nucleotides outside the gene matches: 14. In germline, CDR1 is KGHSH, CDR2 LQKENI. CDR3 length: 15 amino acids. The CDR3 DNA is TGTGCCAGCTCAAAGAGACAGGGGAGAATGGAGCCCCAGTACTTC. Protein sequence: CASSKRQGRMEPQYF.

This clone was seen more than once but under ten times. V gene TRBV18 combines with J gene TRBJ2-6, with TRBD2 matching 9 bases. V was pared by 1 base and J by 1 base, with 5 bases of the junction left unmatched. Germline CDR1 is KGHSH and CDR2 is LQKENI. CDR3 length equals 18 residues. CDR3 residues: CASSPRLAGISGANVLTF. CDR3 nucleotides: TGTGCCAGCTCACCACGGCTAGCGGGAATATCTGGGGCCAACGTCCTGACTTTC.

This clone occurred a few times. The chain has TRBV5-1 and TRBJ2-5; the D gene is possibly TRBD2 (5 bases). In germline, CDR1 is SGHRS, CDR2 YFSETQ. The CDR3 consists of 15 residues. V was clipped by 2 bases and J by 7 bases, with 18 bases between them. Here the CDR3 DNA reads TGCGCCAGCAGCTTTAGCGCGGATTCGGTAGGGACCCAGTACTTC. As protein: CASSFSADSVGTQYF.

About this clone: Other DNA variants within this sample encode the same CDR3. The chain combines TRBV27 with TRBJ1-5; unclear D gene. This CDR3 contains 14 residues. V was cut by 3 bases and J by 0 bases, with 6 bases left in between. The V gene's germline CDR1 is MNHEY and CDR2 SMNVEV (reference sequence). This CDR3 reads CASSLRDSNQPQHF. The CDR3 DNA reads TGTGCCAGCAGTTTGAGGGATAGCAATCAGCCCCAGCATTTT.

The chain combines TRBV19 with TRBJ2-7, with D tentatively TRBD2 (7 bases). Trimming shortened V by 5 bases and J by 5 bases, and 16 bases separated the two germline ends. This CDR3 has 14 amino acids. CDR1 LNHDA and CDR2 SQIVND come from the germline V gene (reference sequence). CDR3 DNA sequence: TGTGCCAGTAGTGGGGGGGGCAACATCGACGAGCAGTACTTC. Translated: CASSGGGNIDEQYF.

The chain joins TRBV19 to TRBJ1-5, with a tentative D call TRBD1 (6 bases). The CDR3 consists of 15 residues. Germline CDR1 and CDR2: LNHDA and SQIVND (reference sequence). Trimming removed 7 bases from V and 2 bases from J, with 15 bases in between. CDR3: CASMGGGRGNQPQHF. The CDR3 DNA reads TGTGCCAGTATGGGGGGGGGCCGGGGCAATCAGCCCCAGCATTTT.